This TCR beta chain originates from a study of circulating CD8 cells and anti-PD-1 response in melanoma. Overall study: Of roughly 13 patients, seven got anti-PD-1 first and six had prior therapy.

The study, taken as a whole, reports: No tumor material was available, so peptide assays assessed reactivity. Subset repertoires were largely private at M1, with under 7% shared. Experiments were generally run without replicates.

Germline-derived CDR1 and CDR2 are DFQATT and SNEGSKA (reference sequence). CDR3 length equals 16 residues. V lost 1 base and J lost 2; bases outside the gene matches: 6. Live CD3+CD8+TCRalphabeta+ cells were sorted into four subsets by PD-1 and/or TIGIT. This clonotype is large in the sample. Antigen unknown. Each library started from about 15 ng of total RNA using the QIAseq Immune Repertoire TCR panel. TCRdb processed the reads anew with MiXCR; each CDR3 protein has one entry. Among under 2,500 distinct CDR3 sequences listed, approximately 7% were seen once. The specimen was CD8+ T cells from PBMCs, collected at baseline or after one month of anti-PD-1 therapy (not recorded which). The sequence was obtained from a human donor with melanoma. V and J are TRBV20-1 and TRBJ2-7, with TRBD2 matching over 12 bases. CDR3 region: CSARGTSGVIAYEQYF. The DNA for the CDR3 is TGCAGTGCTAGAGGGACTAGCGGGGTAATTGCCTACGAGCAGTACTTC.